This entry describes one T cell receptor beta chain. After constant-region reverse-primer amplification, full-length variable regions underwent semi-nested PCR with Nested Universal Primer A. Each CDR3 protein is one row after TCRdb ran MiXCR on the 5' RACE reads. The sample lists about 50,000 distinct CDR3 sequences, about a sixth occurring once. Germline lookup yields CDR1 ENHRY and CDR2 SYGVKD. CDR3 length: 14 residues. Between the trimmed V and J ends, which lost 10 bases and 6 bases, there was a span of 19 bases. J is TRBJ2-1 and V is TRBV10-3; D is possibly TRBD1 (5 bases). Material for sequencing was naive CD4+ T cells sorted from blood. Subset specified: naive CD4+ T cells, CD4+CD45RA+CD25-. The TCR originated in a female donor with breast cancer. The CDR3 nucleotides read TGTGCCACCACAGTTGGAAGGGGAAGCAATGAGCAGTTCTTC. The encoded protein is CATTVGRGSNEQFF.